This T cell receptor (beta chain) is drawn from a study of blood T cell repertoires in COVID-19. Study-level information: From the United States, Italy and Spain came samples of acute and convalescent COVID-19.

Recruits, aged roughly 18 to 90 years, lived in 25 or so US areas. Two consecutive negative NP/OP PCR tests, clearance, or resolved symptoms defined Cohort 3 recovery. Under the authors' procedure: Amplifying reference gene primers gave estimates of nucleated cell counts. Profiling relied on immunoSEQ multiplex PCR, and the TCRdb table lists in-frame clones only, not all of them. V, J and clone size were drawn from that table, and D and trimming were deduced from the DNA. The sample has more than 150,000 clones; roughly 80% are singletons. The table lists this clone with a few counts. This TCR came from a man aged 50-60 years who had recovered from COVID-19. Sequencing was done on a sample of PBMCs or T cells enriched from blood (not recorded which).

CDR3 DNA: TGCGCCAGCAGCTTGTCGGGGGGTGATGAGCAGTTCTTC. Protein product: CASSLSGGDEQFF. The chain couples TRBV5-1 to TRBJ2-1, with 7 bases lining up with TRBD2. The germline CDR1 and CDR2 sequences are SGHRS and YFSETQ. This CDR3 is 13 amino acids long. Losses at the gene ends were 1 base for V and 8 bases for J; bases not matched to a gene: 3.